This record covers a single T cell receptor (beta chain). This record belongs to a study of Graves' ophthalmopathy and Graves' hyperthyroidism. The authors amplified TCR beta CDR3 regions from RNA transcripts. First-round RT-PCR employed HTBI primers, with a second-round multiplex PCR after it. One entry per CDR3 protein results from TCRdb running MiXCR on the multiplex PCR reads. Of some 250,000 distinct CDR3 sequences listed, 40% to 50% were seen once; the top ten hold around 47%. The sequencing input was peripheral blood. This sequence was found in an adult man with Graves' ophthalmopathy.

The chain's CDR3 is CASSLEADQPQHF. As DNA, the CDR3 is TGTGCCAGCAGCTTAGAGGCGGATCAGCCCCAGCATTTT. The J gene is TRBJ1-5, the V gene TRBV7-9; D is undetermined. In germline, CDR1 is SEHNR, CDR2 FQNEAQ (reference sequence). The germline V and J ends were trimmed by 1 base and 5 bases, with 6 bases remaining between them. The CDR3 runs to 13 residues.